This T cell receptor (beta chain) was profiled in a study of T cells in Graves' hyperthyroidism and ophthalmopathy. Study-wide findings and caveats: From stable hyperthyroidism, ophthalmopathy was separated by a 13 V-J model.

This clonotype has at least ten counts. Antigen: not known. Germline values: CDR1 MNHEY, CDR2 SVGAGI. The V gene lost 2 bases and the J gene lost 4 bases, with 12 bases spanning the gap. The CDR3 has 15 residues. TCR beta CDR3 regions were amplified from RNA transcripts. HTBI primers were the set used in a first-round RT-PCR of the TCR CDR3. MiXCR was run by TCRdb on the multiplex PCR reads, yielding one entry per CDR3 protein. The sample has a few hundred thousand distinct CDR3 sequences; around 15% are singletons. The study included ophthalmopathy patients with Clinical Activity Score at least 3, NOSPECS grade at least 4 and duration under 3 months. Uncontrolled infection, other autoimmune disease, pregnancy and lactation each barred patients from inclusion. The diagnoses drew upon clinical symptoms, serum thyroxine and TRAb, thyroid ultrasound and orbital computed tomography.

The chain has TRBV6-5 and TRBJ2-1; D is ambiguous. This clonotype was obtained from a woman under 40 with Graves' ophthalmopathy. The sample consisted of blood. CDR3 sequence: CASSYDSTPYNEQFF. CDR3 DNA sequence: TGTGCCAGCAGTTACGACTCCACCCCATACAATGAGCAGTTCTTC.